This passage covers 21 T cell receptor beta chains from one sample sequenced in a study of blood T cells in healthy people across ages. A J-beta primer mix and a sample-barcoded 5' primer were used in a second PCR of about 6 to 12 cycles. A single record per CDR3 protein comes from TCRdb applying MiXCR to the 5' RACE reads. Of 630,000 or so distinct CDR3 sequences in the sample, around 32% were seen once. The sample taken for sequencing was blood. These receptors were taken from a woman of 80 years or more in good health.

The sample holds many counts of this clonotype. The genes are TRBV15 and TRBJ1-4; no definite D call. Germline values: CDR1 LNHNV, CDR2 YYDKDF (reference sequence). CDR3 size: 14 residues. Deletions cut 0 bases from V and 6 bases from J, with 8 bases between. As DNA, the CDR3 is TGTGCCACCAGCAGAGATCGAGGCCATGAAAAACTGTTTTTT. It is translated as CATSRDRGHEKLFF.

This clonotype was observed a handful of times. This CDR3 is CASSGRRESGAFF. The CDR3, as DNA: TGTGCCAGCAGTGGCAGACGGGAAAGCGGGGCTTTCTTT. The chain is built from TRBV6-1 and TRBJ1-1, with D unclear. The V and J ends lost 4 bases and 11 bases respectively, with 17 bases between them. The V gene's germline CDR1 is MNHNS and CDR2 SASEGT. There are 13 residues in the CDR3.

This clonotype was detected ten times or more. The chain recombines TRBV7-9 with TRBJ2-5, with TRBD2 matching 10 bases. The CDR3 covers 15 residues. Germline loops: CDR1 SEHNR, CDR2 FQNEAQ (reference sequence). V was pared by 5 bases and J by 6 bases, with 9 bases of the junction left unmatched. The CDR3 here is CASSTSGGGPQTQYF. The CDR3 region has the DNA TGTGCCAGCAGCACGAGCGGGGGGGGCCCCCAGACCCAGTACTTC.

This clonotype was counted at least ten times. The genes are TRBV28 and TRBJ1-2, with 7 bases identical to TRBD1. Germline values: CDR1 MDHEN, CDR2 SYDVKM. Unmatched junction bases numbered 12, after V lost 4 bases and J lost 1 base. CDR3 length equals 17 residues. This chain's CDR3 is CASSSPGSGTVNYGYTF. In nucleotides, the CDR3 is TGTGCCAGCAGTTCCCCGGGGTCCGGGACAGTTAACTATGGCTACACCTTC.

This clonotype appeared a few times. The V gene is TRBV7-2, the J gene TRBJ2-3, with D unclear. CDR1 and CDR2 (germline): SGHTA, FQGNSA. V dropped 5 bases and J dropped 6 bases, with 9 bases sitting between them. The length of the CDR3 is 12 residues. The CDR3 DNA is TGTGCCAGCAGCGTCCTCCCTGATACGCAGTATTTT. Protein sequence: CASSVLPDTQYF. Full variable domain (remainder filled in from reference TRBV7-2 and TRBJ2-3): GAGVSQSPSNKVTEKGKDVELRCDPISGHTALYWYRQSLGQGLEFLIYFQGNSAPDKSGLPSDRFSAERTGGSVSTLTIQRTQQEDSAVYLCASSVLPDTQYFGPGTRLTVL.

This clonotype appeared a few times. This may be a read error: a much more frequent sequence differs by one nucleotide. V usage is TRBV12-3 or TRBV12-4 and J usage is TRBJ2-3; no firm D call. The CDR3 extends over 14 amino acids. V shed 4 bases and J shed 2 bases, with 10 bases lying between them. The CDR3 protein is CASSWVSYTDTQYF. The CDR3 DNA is TGTGCCAGCAGTTGGGTCTCTTACACAGATACGCAGTATTTT.

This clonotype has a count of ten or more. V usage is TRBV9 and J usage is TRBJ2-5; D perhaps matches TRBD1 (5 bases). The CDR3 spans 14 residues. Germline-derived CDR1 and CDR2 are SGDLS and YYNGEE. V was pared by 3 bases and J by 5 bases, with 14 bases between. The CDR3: CASSAQVEPETQYF. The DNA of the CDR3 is TGTGCCAGCAGCGCACAGGTGGAGCCGGAGACCCAGTACTTC.

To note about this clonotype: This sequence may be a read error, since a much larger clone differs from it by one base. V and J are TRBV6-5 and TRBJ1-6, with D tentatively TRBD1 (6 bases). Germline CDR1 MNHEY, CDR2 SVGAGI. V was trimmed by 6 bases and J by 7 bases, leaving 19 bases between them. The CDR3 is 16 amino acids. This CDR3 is CASSSTGRWLNSPLHF. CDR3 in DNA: TGTGCCAGCAGCTCGACAGGCAGGTGGTTGAATTCACCCCTCCACTTT.

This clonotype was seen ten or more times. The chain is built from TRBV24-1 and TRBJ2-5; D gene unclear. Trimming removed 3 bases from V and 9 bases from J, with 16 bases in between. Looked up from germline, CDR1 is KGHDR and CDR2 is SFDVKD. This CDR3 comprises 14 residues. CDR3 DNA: TGTGCCACCAGTGATGGGCAGAGCAAGAGACCCCAGTACTTC. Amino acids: CATSDGQSKRPQYF.

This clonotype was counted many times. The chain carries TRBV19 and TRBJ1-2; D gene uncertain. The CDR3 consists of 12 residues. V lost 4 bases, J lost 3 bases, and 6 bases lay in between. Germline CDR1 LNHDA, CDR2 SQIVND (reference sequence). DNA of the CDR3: TGTGCCAGTAGTACCGCCCACTATGGCTACACCTTC. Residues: CASSTAHYGYTF.

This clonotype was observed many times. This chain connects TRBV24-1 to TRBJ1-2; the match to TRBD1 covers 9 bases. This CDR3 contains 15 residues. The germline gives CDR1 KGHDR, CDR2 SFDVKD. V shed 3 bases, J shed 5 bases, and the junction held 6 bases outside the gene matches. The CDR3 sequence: CATSDKRDRDYGYTF. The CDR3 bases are TGTGCCACCAGTGATAAACGGGACAGGGATTATGGCTACACCTTC.

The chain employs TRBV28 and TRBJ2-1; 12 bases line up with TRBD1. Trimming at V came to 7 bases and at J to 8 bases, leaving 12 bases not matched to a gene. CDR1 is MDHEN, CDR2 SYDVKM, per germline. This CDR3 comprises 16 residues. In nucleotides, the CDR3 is TGTGCCAGCATCGGATCCGGGACAGGGGGCCGGGATGAGCAGTTCTTC. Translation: CASIGSGTGGRDEQFF.

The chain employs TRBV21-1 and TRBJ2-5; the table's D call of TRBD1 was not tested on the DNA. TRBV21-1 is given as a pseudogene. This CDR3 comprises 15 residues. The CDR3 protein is CASSLAHPGRETQYF. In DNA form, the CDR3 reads TGTGCCAGCAGCCTCGCCCATCCGGGACGGGAGACCCAGTACTTC.

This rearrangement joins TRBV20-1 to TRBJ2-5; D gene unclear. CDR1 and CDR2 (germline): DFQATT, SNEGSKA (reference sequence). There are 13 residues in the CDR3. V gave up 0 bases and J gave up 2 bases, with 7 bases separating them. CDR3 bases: TGCAGTGCTAGAGAGGAACCTCAAGAGACCCAGTACTTC. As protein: CSAREEPQETQYF.

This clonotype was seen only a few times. DNA of the CDR3: TGTGCCAGCAGTTATAACACCGCCTTGCTAGGGATCGAGAGGAACAATGAGCAGTTCTTC. This gives the protein CASSYNTALLGIERNNEQFF. The chain couples TRBV2 to TRBJ2-1; D not resolved. This CDR3 spans 20 amino acids. Germline-derived CDR1 and CDR2 are SNHLY and FYNNEI. V dropped 5 bases and J dropped 5 bases, with 31 bases sitting between them.

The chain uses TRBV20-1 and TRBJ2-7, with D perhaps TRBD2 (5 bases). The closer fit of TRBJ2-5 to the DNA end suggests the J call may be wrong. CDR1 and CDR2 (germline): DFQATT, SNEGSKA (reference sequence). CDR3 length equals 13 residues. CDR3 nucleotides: TGCAGTGCTAACCCGGGGTGGAGACAGACCCAGTACTTC. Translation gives CSANPGWRQTQYF.

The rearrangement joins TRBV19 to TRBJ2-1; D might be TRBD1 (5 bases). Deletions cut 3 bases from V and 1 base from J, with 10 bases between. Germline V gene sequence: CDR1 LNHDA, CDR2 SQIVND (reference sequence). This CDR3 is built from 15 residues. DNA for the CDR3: TGTGCCAGTAGTATGCGCAGGGCTTCCTACAATGAGCAGTTCTTC. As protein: CASSMRRASYNEQFF.

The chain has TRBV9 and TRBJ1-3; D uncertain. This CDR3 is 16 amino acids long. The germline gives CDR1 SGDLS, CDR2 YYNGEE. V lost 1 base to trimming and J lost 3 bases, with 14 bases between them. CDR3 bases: TGTGCCAGCAGCGTATCCAGAACGGAAATTGGAAACACCATATATTTT. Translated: CASSVSRTEIGNTIYF.

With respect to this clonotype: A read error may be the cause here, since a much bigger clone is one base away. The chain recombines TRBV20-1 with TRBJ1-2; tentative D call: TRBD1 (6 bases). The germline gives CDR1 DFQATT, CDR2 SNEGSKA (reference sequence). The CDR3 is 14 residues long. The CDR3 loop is CSARVPQGPHGHTF. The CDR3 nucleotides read TGCAGTGCTAGAGTTCCACAGGGCCCGCATGGCCACACCTTC.

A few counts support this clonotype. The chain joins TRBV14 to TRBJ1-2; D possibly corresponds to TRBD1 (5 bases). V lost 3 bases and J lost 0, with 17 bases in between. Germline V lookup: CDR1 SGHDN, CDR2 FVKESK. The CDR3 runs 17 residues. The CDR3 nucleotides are TGTGCCAGCAGCCATCGGCAGGGTCACAGTTCTAACTATGGCTACACCTTC. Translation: CASSHRQGHSSNYGYTF.

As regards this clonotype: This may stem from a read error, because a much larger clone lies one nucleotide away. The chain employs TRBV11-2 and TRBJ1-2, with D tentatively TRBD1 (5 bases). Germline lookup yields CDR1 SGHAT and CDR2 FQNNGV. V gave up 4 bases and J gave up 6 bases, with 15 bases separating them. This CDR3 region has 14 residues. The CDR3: CASSSDLGAHGYTF. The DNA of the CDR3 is TGTGCCAGCAGCTCAGATCTCGGGGCGCATGGCTACACCTTC.